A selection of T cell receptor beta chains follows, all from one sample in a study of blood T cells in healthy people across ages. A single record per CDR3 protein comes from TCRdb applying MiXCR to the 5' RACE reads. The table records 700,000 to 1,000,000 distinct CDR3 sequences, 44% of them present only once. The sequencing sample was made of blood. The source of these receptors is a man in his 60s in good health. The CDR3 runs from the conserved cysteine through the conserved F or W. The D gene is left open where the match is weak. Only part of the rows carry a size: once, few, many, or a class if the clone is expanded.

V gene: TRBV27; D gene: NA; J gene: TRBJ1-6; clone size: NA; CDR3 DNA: TGTGCCAGCAGTGTAACAGGGTCTCGGCCCCACTCACCCCTCCACTTT; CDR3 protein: CASSVTGSRPHSPLHF
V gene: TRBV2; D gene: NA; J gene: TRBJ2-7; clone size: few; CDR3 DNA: TGTGCCATCCGGGACATCCACTACGAGCAGTACTTC; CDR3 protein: CAIRDIHYEQYF
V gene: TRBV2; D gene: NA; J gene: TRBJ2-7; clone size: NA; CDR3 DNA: TGTGCCAGCAGCCGACAGGGCGGGACCTCCTACGAGCAGTACTTC; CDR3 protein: CASSRQGGTSYEQYF
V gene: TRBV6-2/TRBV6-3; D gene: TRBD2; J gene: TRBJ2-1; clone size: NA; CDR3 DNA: TGTGCCAGCAGCCTAAACAGCGGACTAGTCTACAATGAGCAGTTCTTC; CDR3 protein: CASSLNSGLVYNEQFF
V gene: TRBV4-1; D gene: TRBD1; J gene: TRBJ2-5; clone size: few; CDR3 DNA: TGCGCCAGCAGCCAAGAGGGACAGGGAGGGGAAGAGACCCAGTACTTC; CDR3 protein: CASSQEGQGGEETQYF
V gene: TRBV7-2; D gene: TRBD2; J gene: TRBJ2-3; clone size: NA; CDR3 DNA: TGTGCCAGCAGCTTATATGGTTCTAGCGGGGGCACAGATACGCAGTATTTT; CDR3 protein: CASSLYGSSGGTDTQYF
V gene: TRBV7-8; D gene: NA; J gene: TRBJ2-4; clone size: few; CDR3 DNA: TGTGCCAGCAGCTCTAGGGGGGACATTCAGTACTTC; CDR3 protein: CASSSRGDIQYF
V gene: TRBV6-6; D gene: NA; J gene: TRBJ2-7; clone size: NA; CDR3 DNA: TGTGCCAGCAGTATCCCCGGGACACTGTACGAGCAGTACTTC; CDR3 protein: CASSIPGTLYEQYF
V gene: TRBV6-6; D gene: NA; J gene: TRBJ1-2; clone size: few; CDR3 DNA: TGTGCCAGCAGTCGGGACGTGGGGAACTATGGCTACACCTTC; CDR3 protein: CASSRDVGNYGYTF
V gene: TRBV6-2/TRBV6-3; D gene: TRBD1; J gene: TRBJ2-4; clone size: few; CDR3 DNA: TGTGCCAGCAATTATAACTCCGGGACAGGCGACACGAAGCAGTACTTC; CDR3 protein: CASNYNSGTGDTKQYF
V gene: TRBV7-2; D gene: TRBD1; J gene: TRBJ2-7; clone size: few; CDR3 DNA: TGTGCCAGCAGCGCTCATACCGGGACAGGGTCCTACAATGAGCAGTACTTC; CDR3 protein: CASSAHTGTGSYNEQYF
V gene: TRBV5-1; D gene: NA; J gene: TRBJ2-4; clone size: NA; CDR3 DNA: TGCGCCAGCAGCTTGGCCCCCAGGGTACAAGCCAAAAACATTCAGTACTTC; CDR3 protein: CASSLAPRVQAKNIQYF
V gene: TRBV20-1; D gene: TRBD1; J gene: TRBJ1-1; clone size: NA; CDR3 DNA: TGCAGTGCTAGAGACAACAGGGGAAAGAACACTGAAGCTTTCTTT; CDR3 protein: CSARDNRGKNTEAFF
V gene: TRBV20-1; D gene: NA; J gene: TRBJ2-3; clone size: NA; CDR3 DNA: TGCAGTACCAGACGGACAAGGGGCACAGATACGCAGTATTTT; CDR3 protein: CSTRRTRGTDTQYF
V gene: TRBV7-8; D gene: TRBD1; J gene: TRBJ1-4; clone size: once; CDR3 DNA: TGTGCCAGCAGCTGGGGGACAGCGGCAACTAATGAAAAACTGTTTTTT; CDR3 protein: CASSWGTAATNEKLFF
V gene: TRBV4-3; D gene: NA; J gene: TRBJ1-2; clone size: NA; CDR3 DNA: TGCGCCAGCAGCCAAGACCTTGGACGGGCAAACTATGGCTACACCTTC; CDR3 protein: CASSQDLGRANYGYTF
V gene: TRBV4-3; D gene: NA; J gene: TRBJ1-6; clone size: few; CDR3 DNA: TGCGCCAGCAGCCAAGATCTCGCCGGGAACTCCCTCCACTTT; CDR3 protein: CASSQDLAGNSLHF
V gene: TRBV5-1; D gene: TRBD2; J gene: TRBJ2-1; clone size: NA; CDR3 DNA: TGCGCCAGCAGCTCTGGCAGCGTAGCGGGCGCCCACAATGAGCAGTTCTTC; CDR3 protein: CASSSGSVAGAHNEQFF
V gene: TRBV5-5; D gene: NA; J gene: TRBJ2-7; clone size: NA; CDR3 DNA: TGTGCCAGCAGCCCCCTGTCAGGGCGCTCCTACGAGCAGTACTTC; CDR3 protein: CASSPLSGRSYEQYF
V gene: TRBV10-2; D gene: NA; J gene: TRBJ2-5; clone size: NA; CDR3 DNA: TGCGCCAGCTCTCTAAAACATTTACAAGAGACCCAGTACTTC; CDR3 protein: CASSLKHLQETQYF
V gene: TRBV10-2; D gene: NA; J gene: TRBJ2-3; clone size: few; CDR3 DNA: TGCGCCAGCAGTCAAATGGACTACACAGATACGCAGTATTTT; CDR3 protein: CASSQMDYTDTQYF
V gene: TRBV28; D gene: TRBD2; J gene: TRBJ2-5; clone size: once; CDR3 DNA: TGTGCCAGCACCCCGGGACTATCTTACTACAATGAGCAGTACTTC; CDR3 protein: CASTPGLSYYNEQYF
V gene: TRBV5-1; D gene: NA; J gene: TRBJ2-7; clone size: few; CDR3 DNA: TGCGCCAGCGGCTCAGGGTACGGGCAGTACTTC; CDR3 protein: CASGSGYGQYF
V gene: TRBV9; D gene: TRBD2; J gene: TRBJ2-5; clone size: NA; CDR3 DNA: TGTGCCAGCAGCCCCCGGGAACTAGCGAGAGAGACCCAGTACTTC; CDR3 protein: CASSPRELARETQYF
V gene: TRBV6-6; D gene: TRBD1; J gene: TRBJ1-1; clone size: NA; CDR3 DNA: TGTGCCAGCAGTTACCAGGGACAGGCGGCTTTCTTT; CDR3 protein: CASSYQGQAAFF
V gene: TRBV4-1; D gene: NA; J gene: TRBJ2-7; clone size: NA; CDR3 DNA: TGCGTCAGCAGCCAAGAAGGGGCCCACGAGCAGTACTTC; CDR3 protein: CVSSQEGAHEQYF
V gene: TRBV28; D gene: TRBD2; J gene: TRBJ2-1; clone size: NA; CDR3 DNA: TGTGCCAGCAGACGGGACTACGCGTACAATGAGCAGTTCTTC; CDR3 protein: CASRRDYAYNEQFF
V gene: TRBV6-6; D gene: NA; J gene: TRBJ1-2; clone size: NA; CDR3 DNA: TGTGCCAGCAGTTATTCCTGGAACTGTGGCTACACCTTC; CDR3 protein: CASSYSWNCGYTF
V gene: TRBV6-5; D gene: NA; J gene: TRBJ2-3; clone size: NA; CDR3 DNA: TGTGCCAGCAGTTACTCGCCCACTTGGGATACGCAGTATTTT; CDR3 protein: CASSYSPTWDTQYF
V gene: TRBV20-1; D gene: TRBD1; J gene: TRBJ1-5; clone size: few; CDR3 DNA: TGCAGTGCTAGAGGGGAGACAGGGTCTCAGCCCCAGCATTTT; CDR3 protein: CSARGETGSQPQHF
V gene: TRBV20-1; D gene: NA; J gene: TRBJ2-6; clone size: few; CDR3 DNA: TGCAGTGCAAAGCCCCGGGGGGCGCCTGGGGCCAACGTCCTGACTTTC; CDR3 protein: CSAKPRGAPGANVLTF
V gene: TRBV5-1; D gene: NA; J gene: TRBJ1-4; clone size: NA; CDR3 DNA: TGCGCCAGCAGCTTGAGAGGACAGAGTGCAACTAATGAAAAACTGTTTTTT; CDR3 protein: CASSLRGQSATNEKLFF
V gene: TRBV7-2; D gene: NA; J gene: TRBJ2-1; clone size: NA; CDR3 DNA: TGTGCCAGCAGCTTAATGGTGGGGGTAAGCAATGAGCAGTTCTTC; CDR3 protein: CASSLMVGVSNEQFF
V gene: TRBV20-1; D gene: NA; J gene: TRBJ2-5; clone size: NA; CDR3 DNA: TGCAGTGCTACCCGAAGGACGTACCAAGAGACCCAGTACTTC; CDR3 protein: CSATRRTYQETQYF
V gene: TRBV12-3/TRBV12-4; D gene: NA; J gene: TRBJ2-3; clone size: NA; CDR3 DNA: TGTGCCAGCAGTTCCTCAGGGGCGCATACCGGTACGCAGTATTTT; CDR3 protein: CASSSSGAHTGTQYF
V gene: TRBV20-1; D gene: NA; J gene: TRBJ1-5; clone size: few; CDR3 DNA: TGCAGTGCTAGAGATACGGGAGGGTTCAATCAGCCCCAGCATTTT; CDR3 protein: CSARDTGGFNQPQHF
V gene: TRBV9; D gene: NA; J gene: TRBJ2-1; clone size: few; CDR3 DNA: TGTGCCAGCACCCAGGGAAAGTATCGGTCCGCTGAGCAGTTCTTC; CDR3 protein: CASTQGKYRSAEQFF
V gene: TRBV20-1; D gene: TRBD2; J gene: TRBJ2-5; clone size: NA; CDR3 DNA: TGCAGTGCTAGTCTTCCGGGACTAGGGCAAGAGACCCAGTACTTC; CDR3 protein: CSASLPGLGQETQYF
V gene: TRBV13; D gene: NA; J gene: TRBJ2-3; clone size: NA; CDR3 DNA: TGTGCCAGCACCGAAAGGGCTAGCACAGATACGCAGTATTTT; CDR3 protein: CASTERASTDTQYF
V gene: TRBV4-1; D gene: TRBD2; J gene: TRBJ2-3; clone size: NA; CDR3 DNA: TGCGCCAGCAGCGCTAGACTAGCGCGGGGTAAGACAGATACGCAGTATTTT; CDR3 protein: CASSARLARGKTDTQYF
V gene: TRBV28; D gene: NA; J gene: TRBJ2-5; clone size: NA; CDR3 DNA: TGTGCCAGCACCCCCGGGACAAATTTCCAAGAGACCCAGTACTTC; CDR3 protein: CASTPGTNFQETQYF
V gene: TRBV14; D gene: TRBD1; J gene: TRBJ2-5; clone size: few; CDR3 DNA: TGTGCCAGCAGCCAAGAGGGGACAGGGGTATGGCAGGAGACCCAGTACTTC; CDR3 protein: CASSQEGTGVWQETQYF
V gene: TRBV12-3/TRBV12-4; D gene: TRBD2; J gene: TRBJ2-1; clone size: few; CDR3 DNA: TGTGCCAGCAGCCTCCTACTAGCGGGGGGCCCTAATGAGCAGTTCTTC; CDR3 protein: CASSLLLAGGPNEQFF
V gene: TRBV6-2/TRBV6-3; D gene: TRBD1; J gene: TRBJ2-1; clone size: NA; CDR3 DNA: TGTGCCAGCAGTTACGATTTACAGGGGGCTTTCAATGAGCAGTTCTTC; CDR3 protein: CASSYDLQGAFNEQFF
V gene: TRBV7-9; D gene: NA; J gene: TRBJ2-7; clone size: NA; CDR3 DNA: TGTGCCAGCAGCTTCGGGCCGTCCGAGCAGTACTTC; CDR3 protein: CASSFGPSEQYF
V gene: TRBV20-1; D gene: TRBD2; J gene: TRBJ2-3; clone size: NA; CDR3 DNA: TGCAGTGCTCCGATACCGGGACTAGAGAGAGATACGCAGTATTTT; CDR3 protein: CSAPIPGLERDTQYF
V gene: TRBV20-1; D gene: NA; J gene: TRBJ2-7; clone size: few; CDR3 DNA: TGCAGTGCTAGGGGTGCGTCTGACTACGAGCAGTACTTC; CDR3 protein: CSARGASDYEQYF
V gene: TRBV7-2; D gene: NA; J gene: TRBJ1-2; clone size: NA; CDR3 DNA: TGTGCCAGCAGCTTTAATGGGGTGCGCGGCTACACCTTC; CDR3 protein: CASSFNGVRGYTF